These 21 T cell receptor beta chains were sequenced from one sample in a study of cytomegalovirus exposure and HLA in healthy donors. PCR amplification relied on 60 Vbeta primers (plus 13 Jbeta primers). This table comes from immunoSEQ multiplex PCR, and its TCRdb copy is limited to in-frame clones, with some not included. The sample includes about 160,000 clones, about four fifths of them seen just once. The sample taken for sequencing was PBMCs. The receptors come from a woman under 40 in good health and CMV-seropositive.

This clone has only a few counts. This CDR3 reads CSVEPGGGSDTQYF. The CDR3 nucleotides read TGCAGCGTTGAGCCCGGTGGCGGTTCAGATACGCAGTATTTT. The chain is built from TRBV29-1 and TRBJ2-3, with D unclear. Trimming pared 3 bases from V and 4 bases from J, leaving 14 bases between. The CDR3 length is 14 residues. CDR1 and CDR2 (germline): SQVTM, ANQGSEA.

The chain joins TRBV7-6 to TRBJ1-1; tentative D call: TRBD1 (5 bases). CDR3 length: 15 amino acids. V was shortened by 0 bases and J by 1 base, with 9 bases between the two germline ends. Germline V gene sequence: CDR1 SGHVS, CDR2 FNYEAQ. The CDR3 sequence is CASSLAAGPNTEAFF. Here the CDR3 DNA reads TGTGCCAGCAGCTTAGCTGCAGGGCCGAACACTGAAGCTTTCTTT.

CDR3 loop: CASSLVGSSYEQYF. The CDR3 nucleotides read TGCGCCAGCAGCTTGGTGGGGAGCTCCTACGAGCAGTACTTC. This sequence joins TRBV5-1 and TRBJ2-5; possible D gene TRBD2, 5 bases. The J call may be wrong; the DNA end is better matched by TRBJ2-7. The CDR3 consists of 14 residues. Germline CDR1 is SGHRS and CDR2 is YFSETQ.

This chain links TRBV2 with TRBJ2-5; D possibly corresponds to TRBD2 (7 bases). V gave up 8 bases and J gave up 7 bases, with 14 bases separating them. Germline loops: CDR1 SNHLY, CDR2 FYNNEI. This CDR3 has 12 amino acids. The CDR3 nucleotides read TGTGCCAGCGGGAGGGGGGATAGGACCCAGTACTTC. This codes for CASGRGDRTQYF.

The chain has TRBV30 and TRBJ2-7, with D possibly matching TRBD1 (5 bases). The length of the CDR3 is 13 residues. V was clipped by 0 bases and J by 1 base, with 7 bases between them. Germline values: CDR1 GTSNPN, CDR2 SVGIG (reference sequence). Here the CDR3 reads CAWSVQVSYEQYF. The CDR3 region has the DNA TGTGCCTGGAGTGTACAGGTATCCTACGAGCAGTACTTC.

This chain uses TRBV28 with TRBJ2-3; D remains ambiguous. CDR3 length equals 14 residues. Between the trimmed V and J ends, which lost 8 bases and 4 bases, there was a span of 16 bases. Germline V gene sequence: CDR1 MDHEN, CDR2 SYDVKM. As DNA, the CDR3 is TGTGCCAGCGCCCTTCCTAATCGAGCAGATACGCAGTATTTT. Translated: CASALPNRADTQYF.

This clone was seen a single time. The rearrangement joins TRBV10-3 to TRBJ2-5; TRBD1 aligns across 10 bases. Germline lookup yields CDR1 ENHRY and CDR2 SYGVKD. The CDR3 spans 14 residues. The V segment lost 0 bases and the J segment 9 bases; nucleotides outside the gene matches: 4. In nucleotides, the CDR3 is TGTGCCATCAGTGAGTCTGACAGGGGGCAGGCCCAGTACTTC. Translated: CAISESDRGQAQYF.

The V and J genes are TRBV5-4 and TRBJ2-7; D gene unclear. V lost 2 bases, J lost 3 bases, and 6 bases lay in between. The CDR3 has 12 amino acids. Germline-derived CDR1 and CDR2 are SGHNT and YYREEE (reference sequence). In DNA form, the CDR3 reads TGTGCCAGCAGCTTTAATAGCTACGAGCAGTACTTC. This encodes CASSFNSYEQYF.

The chain has TRBV5-1 and TRBJ2-3, with 7 bases matching TRBD1. CDR3 length equals 16 residues. Germline V gene lookup returns CDR1 SGHRS and CDR2 YFSETQ. J was trimmed by 3 bases and V by 2 bases; bases with no gene match: 9. CDR3 nucleotides: TGCGCCAGCAGCTTAACACAGGGGAGTAGAACAGATACGCAGTATTTT. This encodes CASSLTQGSRTDTQYF.

This clone has just a few counts. This sequence joins TRBV27 and TRBJ2-2, with TRBD1 identical over 8 bases. From germline, CDR1 is MNHEY and CDR2 SMNVEV (reference sequence). The CDR3 is made up of 13 amino acids. V trimming: 10 bases; J trimming: 6 bases; junction bases outside the gene matches: 7. The CDR3 DNA reads TGTGCCACCCAGGACAGGGAGGCCGGGGAGCTGTTTTTT. This gives the protein CATQDREAGELFF.

The rearrangement uses TRBV14 and TRBJ1-3, with 8 nucleotides matching TRBD1. The V gene end was trimmed by 1 base and the J gene end by 14 bases; junction bases not matched to a gene: 7. This CDR3 comprises 13 residues. Per germline, CDR1 SGHDN and CDR2 FVKESK. The CDR3 DNA reads as TGTGCCAGCAGCCAAGTCTTACGACAGGGGTTATATTTT. Translated, it gives CASSQVLRQGLYF. Full variable domain (outside the CDR3, taken from reference TRBV14 and TRBJ1-3): EAGVTQFPSHSVIEKGQTVTLRCDPISGHDNLYWYRRVMGKEIKFLLHFVKESKQDESGMPNNRFLAERTGGTYSTLKVQPAELEDSGVYFCASSQVLRQGLYFGEGSWLTVV.

This chain links TRBV10-3 with TRBJ1-2; 8 positions match TRBD1. Germline CDR1 and CDR2: ENHRY and SYGVKD. With 0 bases clipped from V and 5 bases from J, the junction kept 14 bases outside the gene matches. The CDR3 length is 18 residues. CDR3 coding DNA: TGTGCCATCAGTGAGTCGGGGGCAGGGGGCGCGGGTATGTATGGCTACACCTTC. It encodes CAISESGAGGAGMYGYTF.

The chain employs TRBV7-2 and TRBJ2-2; D possibly corresponds to TRBD2 (7 bases). The germline V gene has CDR1 SGHTA and CDR2 FQGNSA. Between the trimmed V and J ends, which lost 3 bases and 6 bases, there was a span of 11 bases. This CDR3 has 14 residues. The CDR3 DNA reads TGTGCCAGCAGCTTTAGGGGGGGGCCCGGGGAGCTGTTTTTT. As protein: CASSFRGGPGELFF.

In its sample, this clone was seen once. CDR3 coding DNA: TGCGCCAGCGGCCGACAGGGAGATACGCAGTATTTT. This gives the protein CASGRQGDTQYF. The chain joins TRBV4-1 to TRBJ2-3; 7 bases map to TRBD1. Germline trimming cut 8 bases from V and 5 bases from J; bases unmatched to any gene: 4. The CDR3 length is 12 residues. Germline V gives CDR1 MGHRA, CDR2 YSYEKL.

This clone was seen a single time. The chain carries TRBV19 and TRBJ1-2; unclear D gene. Germline values: CDR1 LNHDA, CDR2 SQIVND (reference sequence). This CDR3 is built from 16 residues. V lost 3 bases, J lost 2 bases, and 16 bases lay in between. CDR3 sequence: CASSIGFQWWNYGYTF. The CDR3 nucleotides read TGTGCCAGTAGTATTGGTTTTCAGTGGTGGAACTATGGCTACACCTTC. The full variable domain, with the rest looked up from reference TRBV19 and TRBJ1-2, is DGGITQSPKYLFRKEGQNVTLSCEQNLNHDAMYWYRQDPGQGLRLIYYSQIVNDFQKGDIAEGYSVSREKKESFPLTVTSAQKNPTAFYLCASSIGFQWWNYGYTFGSGTRLTVV.

The chain joins TRBV30 to TRBJ1-4; 7 bases fit TRBD1. CDR1 and CDR2 (germline): GTSNPN, SVGIG (reference sequence). V dropped 7 bases and J dropped 5; count of bases not matched to a gene: 10. CDR3 length equals 14 residues. For the CDR3, the DNA is TGTGCCTCCTTTCGACAGGGATTAAATGAAAAACTGTTTTTT. This encodes CASFRQGLNEKLFF. The full variable domain, in which reference TRBV30 and TRBJ1-4 provide the parts outside the CDR3, is SQTIHQWPATLVQPVGSPLSLECTVEGTSNPNLYWYRQAAGRGLQLLFYSVGIGQISSEVPQNLSASRPQDRQFILSSKKLLLSDSGFYLCASFRQGLNEKLFFGSGTQLSVL.

The chain joins TRBV6-5 to TRBJ1-3; D gene ambiguous. V was pared by 6 bases and J by 4 bases, with 16 bases between. This CDR3 comprises 15 residues. The germline gives CDR1 MNHEY, CDR2 SVGAGI. The CDR3 sequence is CASRQTLQAGNTIYF. The CDR3 DNA reads TGTGCCAGCAGGCAGACACTTCAGGCCGGAAACACCATATATTTT.

The chain links TRBV7-9 to TRBJ2-5; D ambiguous. Germline CDR1 reads SEHNR; CDR2 reads FQNEAQ (reference sequence). Deletions cut 11 bases from V and 0 bases from J, with 16 bases between. This CDR3 is 14 amino acids long. The CDR3 DNA sequence: TGTGCCGGCGCAGCGTGGTGGGACCAAGAGACCCAGTACTTC. Its protein is CAGAAWWDQETQYF.

This clone was seen a handful of times. The rearrangement joins TRBV4-1 to TRBJ1-1; D unresolved. Germline CDR1 and CDR2: MGHRA and YSYEKL. CDR3 length: 13 residues. V was shortened by 4 bases and J by 3 bases, with 9 bases between the two germline ends. CDR3 nucleotide sequence: TGCGCCAGCAGCCTTACGGTGGACACTGAAGCTTTCTTT. Translated, it gives CASSLTVDTEAFF.

The chain couples TRBV30 to TRBJ1-1; unclear D gene. The V end was cut by 0 bases, the J end by 0 bases, with 11 bases between. Germline V gene data show CDR1 as GTSNPN and CDR2 as SVGIG (reference sequence). CDR3 size: 15 residues. The CDR3 sequence: CAWSVLGTLNTEAFF. The CDR3, as DNA: TGTGCCTGGAGTGTATTGGGCACCTTGAACACTGAAGCTTTCTTT.

Details on this clone: The sample holds other DNA sequences that translate to the same CDR3. This chain links TRBV6-1 with TRBJ1-2; D is uncertain. The CDR3 contains 12 residues. V was pared by 2 bases and J by 5 bases, with 6 bases between. In germline, CDR1 is MNHNS, CDR2 SASEGT. The CDR3 sequence is CASSERGYGYTF. The CDR3 DNA follows: TGTGCCAGCAGTGAACGAGGGTATGGCTACACCTTC.